Listed here are 21 T cell receptor beta chains from one sample, sequenced in a study of blood T cell repertoires in COVID-19. Only in-frame clones appear in the TCRdb table, and some are missing; sequencing was by immunoSEQ multiplex PCR. This sample carries some 260,000 clones, about 68% of them seen once, and the ten largest clones take around 3.4%. Sequencing input: peripheral blood. These receptors all come from an elderly woman with acute or convalescent COVID-19.

The rearrangement links TRBV19 to TRBJ2-7, with 7 bases that match TRBD1. Trimming removed 5 bases from V and 6 bases from J; junction bases left unmatched: 13. This CDR3 contains 15 residues. Germline CDR1 reads LNHDA; CDR2 reads SQIVND (reference sequence). The CDR3 loop reads CASSLTRQGMSEQYF. The CDR3 DNA reads as TGTGCCAGTAGTCTCACCCGACAGGGAATGAGCGAGCAGTACTTC. Full variable domain (remainder filled in from reference TRBV19 and TRBJ2-7): DGGITQSPKYLFRKEGQNVTLSCEQNLNHDAMYWYRQDPGQGLRLIYYSQIVNDFQKGDIAEGYSVSREKKESFPLTVTSAQKNPTAFYLCASSLTRQGMSEQYFGPGTRLTVT.

The CDR3 sequence: CASSPGQTYEQYF. DNA of the CDR3: TGTGCCAGCAGCCCGGGACAGACCTACGAGCAGTACTTC. The chain carries TRBV3-1 (or the pseudogene TRBV3-2) and TRBJ2-7; 7 nucleotides align to TRBD1. J was trimmed by 2 bases and V by 4 bases; bases with no gene match: 2. Germline V gene sequence: CDR1 LGHDT, CDR2 YNNKEL (reference sequence). The CDR3 totals 13 residues.

The chain links TRBV5-1 to TRBJ2-1; 12 bases map to TRBD2. The CDR3 length is 18 residues. From germline, CDR1 is SGHRS and CDR2 YFSETQ. The V gene end was trimmed by 4 bases and the J gene end by 0 bases; junction bases not matched to a gene: 8. The CDR3 loop is CASSPGTSGSSSYNEQFF. DNA for the CDR3: TGCGCCAGCAGCCCCGGGACTAGCGGGTCGAGCTCCTACAATGAGCAGTTCTTC.

The rearrangement links TRBV30 to TRBJ1-5, with 7 bases lining up with TRBD1. The CDR3 extends over 14 amino acids. The J segment lost 7 bases and the V segment lost 3 bases, leaving 9 bases of the junction unmatched. CDR1 is GTSNPN and CDR2 is SVGIG in the germline V gene (reference sequence). The DNA of the CDR3 is TGTGCCTGGAGCCAGGGGGGATTTGGCCAGCCCCAGCATTTT. This translates into CAWSQGGFGQPQHF.

The chain combines TRBV5-1 with TRBJ2-7; the match to TRBD1 covers 9 bases. The germline V gene has CDR1 SGHRS and CDR2 YFSETQ. The CDR3 covers 15 residues. V shed 0 bases, J shed 7 bases, and the junction held 8 bases outside the gene matches. CDR3 protein: CASSLEQGARLEQYF. The CDR3 DNA reads TGCGCCAGCAGCTTGGAACAGGGGGCGAGGTTGGAGCAGTACTTC.

This clone is a singleton in its sample. The gene calls are TRBV4-1 and TRBJ1-1, with D possibly TRBD1 on 5 matching bases. V was trimmed by 4 bases and J by 1 base, leaving 13 bases between them. Germline lookup yields CDR1 MGHRA and CDR2 YSYEKL. The length of the CDR3 is 15 residues. CDR3 region: CASSLSQTENTEAFF. The CDR3 nucleotides are TGCGCCAGCAGCCTAAGTCAGACAGAGAACACTGAAGCTTTCTTT.

V is TRBV9 and J is TRBJ1-2; maybe TRBD1 (6 bases). Looked up from germline, CDR1 is SGDLS and CDR2 is YYNGEE. This CDR3 is 16 amino acids long. Trimming shortened V by 0 bases and J by 4 bases, and 16 bases separated the two germline ends. CDR3 bases: TGTGCCAGCAGCGTAGGGGGTGCAGGGACAAGCTATGGCTACACCTTC. It is translated as CASSVGGAGTSYGYTF.

V usage is TRBV7-9 and J usage is TRBJ2-5, with 9 bases aligning to TRBD1. This CDR3 is built from 16 residues. The ends lost 4 bases at V and 1 base at J; junction bases unmatched: 7. Germline-derived CDR1 and CDR2 are SEHNR and FQNEAQ (reference sequence). Here the CDR3 DNA reads TGTGCCAGCAGCTCCGGACAGGGGACCGCCCAAGAGACCCAGTACTTC. It yields the protein CASSSGQGTAQETQYF.

The chain employs TRBV27 and TRBJ2-3; 11 bases agree with TRBD2. Germline trimming cut 4 bases from V and 0 bases from J; bases unmatched to any gene: 6. This CDR3 is 17 amino acids long. Germline V gene sequence: CDR1 MNHEY, CDR2 SMNVEV (reference sequence). CDR3 DNA sequence: TGTGCCAGCAGTTCTTGGACTAGCGGGCCGAGCACAGATACGCAGTATTTT. It specifies CASSSWTSGPSTDTQYF.

The chain employs TRBV29-1 and TRBJ1-1, with 7 bases that match TRBD1. J lost 4 bases, V lost 6 bases, and 14 bases had no gene match. Germline V gives CDR1 SQVTM, CDR2 ANQGSEA. The CDR3 is 15 residues long. The DNA of the CDR3 is TGCAGCGTAGACCGGGACAGTGCGGTGAGCACTGAAGCTTTCTTT. As protein: CSVDRDSAVSTEAFF.

The V gene is TRBV9, the J gene TRBJ2-3, with D perhaps matching TRBD2 (5 bases). Germline V lookup: CDR1 SGDLS, CDR2 YYNGEE. The CDR3 is 15 amino acids. Trimming cost V 0 bases and J 2 bases, with 10 bases left between them. The CDR3 region is CASSVGERITDTQYF. CDR3 sequence (DNA): TGTGCCAGCAGCGTAGGGGAGCGGATCACAGATACGCAGTATTTT.

The gene calls are TRBV10-1 and TRBJ2-1, with D possibly being TRBD1 (5 bases). Trimming removed 11 bases from V and 6 bases from J, with 26 bases in between. This CDR3 spans 16 amino acids. Germline V CDR1 and CDR2: WNHNN, SYGVQD (reference sequence). Here the CDR3 DNA reads TGCGCCGCCTTAGGGGTTTTCAGACCTATACGCAATGAGCAGTTCTTC. Residues: CAALGVFRPIRNEQFF.

V usage is TRBV7-8 and J usage is TRBJ1-1; 7 bases are shared with TRBD1. The V gene's germline CDR1 is SGHVS and CDR2 FQNEAQ. V shed 6 bases and J 5 bases; nucleotides not matched to a gene: 6. This CDR3 is built from 13 residues. Here the CDR3 DNA reads TGTGCCAGCAGATCATCGACAGGGACTGAAGCTTTCTTT. Protein product: CASRSSTGTEAFF.

The V gene is TRBV2, the J gene TRBJ1-1; no firm D call. CDR1 and CDR2 (germline): SNHLY, FYNNEI. This CDR3 has 13 residues. The V and J ends lost 7 bases and 1 base respectively, with 10 bases between them. DNA of the CDR3: TGTGCCAGCAACCTTAACACGAACACTGAAGCTTTCTTT. This translates into CASNLNTNTEAFF.

This chain joins TRBV18 and TRBJ1-1; a weak D match, TRBD1 (6 bases). V was pared by 1 base and J by 5 bases, with 17 bases between. Germline V gives CDR1 KGHSH, CDR2 LQKENI. This CDR3 region has 16 residues. The CDR3 region has the DNA TGTGCCAGCTCACCACAACGGGGGGCGCGGGATACTGAAGCTTTCTTT. Translating gives CASSPQRGARDTEAFF.

V gene TRBV4-1 combines with J gene TRBJ1-1; 7 nucleotides line up with TRBD1. This CDR3 comprises 13 residues. V lost 6 bases, J lost 5 bases, and 6 bases stayed unmatched. The germline V gene has CDR1 MGHRA and CDR2 YSYEKL. For the CDR3, the DNA is TGCGCCAGCAGAGAGGGGGCGTATACTGAAGCTTTCTTT. Amino acids: CASREGAYTEAFF.

V and J are TRBV3-1 (or the pseudogene TRBV3-2) and TRBJ2-1; 11 nucleotides align to TRBD2. After removal of 0 bases from V and 7 bases from J, the junction contained 5 bases not matched to a gene. The germline V gene has CDR1 LGHDT and CDR2 YNNKEL (reference sequence). The CDR3 totals 16 residues. CDR3 sequence (DNA): TGTGCCAGCAGCCAAGATTTGGGACTAGCGGAAAATGAGCAGTTCTTC. Encoded protein: CASSQDLGLAENEQFF.

This clone came up many times. The J gene is TRBJ1-5, the V gene TRBV20-1; 7 positions agree with TRBD1. The germline gives CDR1 DFQATT, CDR2 SNEGSKA (reference sequence). CDR3 length: 15 residues. V shed 3 bases and J 4 bases; nucleotides not matched to a gene: 9. DNA for the CDR3: TGCAGTGCTAGTGCGACGACAGGGCTTAATCAGCCCCAGCATTTT. This gives the protein CSASATTGLNQPQHF.

This chain uses TRBV4-1 with TRBJ1-5, with D hard to call. This CDR3 has 15 amino acids. V was clipped by 1 base and J by 3 bases, with 10 bases between them. The germline V gene has CDR1 MGHRA and CDR2 YSYEKL. Here the CDR3 reads CASSQGARINQPQHF. The CDR3 bases are TGCGCCAGCAGCCAAGGTGCCAGGATCAATCAGCCCCAGCATTTT.

The chain employs TRBV7-2 and TRBJ2-1, with no clear D. Per the germline V gene, CDR1 is SGHTA and CDR2 is FQGNSA. V lost 5 bases and J 0 bases, leaving 11 bases between the germline ends. This CDR3 spans 15 amino acids. CDR3 sequence: CASSPKESSYNEQFF. The CDR3 coding sequence is TGTGCCAGCAGCCCCAAGGAGAGCTCCTACAATGAGCAGTTCTTC. Drawing the rest from reference TRBV7-2 and TRBJ2-1, the complete variable domain is GAGVSQSPSNKVTEKGKDVELRCDPISGHTALYWYRQSLGQGLEFLIYFQGNSAPDKSGLPSDRFSAERTGGSVSTLTIQRTQQEDSAVYLCASSPKESSYNEQFFGPGTRLTVL.

The chain has TRBV6-1 and TRBJ2-1, with 7 bases that match TRBD1. This CDR3 contains 18 residues. Germline V gives CDR1 MNHNS, CDR2 SASEGT. V dropped 4 bases and J dropped 0; count of bases not matched to a gene: 12. The CDR3: CASSAYYKWDSSYNEQFF. The CDR3 coding sequence is TGTGCCAGCAGTGCTTACTATAAATGGGACAGCTCCTACAATGAGCAGTTCTTC.